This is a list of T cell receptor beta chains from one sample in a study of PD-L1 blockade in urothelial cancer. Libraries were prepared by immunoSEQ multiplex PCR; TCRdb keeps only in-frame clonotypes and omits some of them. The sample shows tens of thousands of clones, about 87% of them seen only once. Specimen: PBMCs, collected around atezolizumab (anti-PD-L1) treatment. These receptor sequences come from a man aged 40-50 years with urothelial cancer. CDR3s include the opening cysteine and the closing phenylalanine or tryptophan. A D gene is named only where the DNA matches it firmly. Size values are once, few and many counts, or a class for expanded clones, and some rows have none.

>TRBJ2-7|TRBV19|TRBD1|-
CASGDRGPFTEQYF
TGTGCCAGCGGGGACAGGGGCCCTTTTACCGAGCAGTACTTC
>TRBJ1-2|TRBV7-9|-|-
CASSLPGVGGYTF
TGTGCCAGCAGCTTACCAGGGGTAGGTGGCTACACCTTC
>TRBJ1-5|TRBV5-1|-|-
CASSLGQSNQPQHF
TGCGCCAGCAGCTTAGGACAGAGCAATCAGCCCCAGCATTTT
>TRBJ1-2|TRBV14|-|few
CASSQDQSYGYTF
TGTGCCAGCAGCCAAGATCAGTCCTATGGCTACACCTTC
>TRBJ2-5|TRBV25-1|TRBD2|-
CASSELAGTSGATQYF
TGTGCCAGCAGTGAATTAGCGGGGACAAGTGGTGCGACCCAGTACTTC
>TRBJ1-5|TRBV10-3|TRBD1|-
CAIGRQGGDQPQHF
TGTGCCATCGGCCGGCAGGGGGGTGATCAGCCCCAGCATTTT
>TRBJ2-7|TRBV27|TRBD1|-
CASSSHRGSEQYF
TGTGCCAGCAGTTCTCACAGGGGGAGCGAGCAGTACTTC
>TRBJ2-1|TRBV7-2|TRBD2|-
CASSPTSGRGNEQFF
TGTGCCAGCAGCCCCACTAGCGGGAGGGGCAATGAGCAGTTCTTC
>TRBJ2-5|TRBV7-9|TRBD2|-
CASSSGLAGARLETQYF
TGTGCCAGCAGCTCCGGACTAGCGGGAGCCAGGTTGGAGACCCAGTACTTC
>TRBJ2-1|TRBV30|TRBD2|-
CAWSGVQEREVTYNEQFF
TGTGCCTGGAGTGGGGTGCAGGAGCGGGAGGTCACCTACAATGAGCAGTTCTTC
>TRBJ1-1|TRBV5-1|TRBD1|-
CASSWTGLGPVGAFF
TGCGCCAGCAGCTGGACAGGGTTAGGACCAGTGGGAGCTTTCTTT
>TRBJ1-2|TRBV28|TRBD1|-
CASSTRKPRRQGSYGYTF
TGTGCCAGCAGTACGAGGAAACCAAGGCGACAGGGATCCTATGGCTACACCTTC
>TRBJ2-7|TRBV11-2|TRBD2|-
CASSPLTSGYYEQYF
TGTGCCAGCAGCCCTCTGACTAGCGGCTACTACGAGCAGTACTTC
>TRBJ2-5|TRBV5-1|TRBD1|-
CASSNPGTGGVTGIRETQYF
TGCGCCAGCAGTAACCCTGGGACAGGGGGCGTGACGGGGATTAGAGAGACCCAGTACTTC
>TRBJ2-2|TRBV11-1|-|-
CASSFEVIETGELFF
TGTGCCAGCAGCTTCGAAGTCATTGAGACCGGGGAGCTGTTTTTT
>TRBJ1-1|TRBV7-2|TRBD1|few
CASSLPTGGFVRTEAFF
TGTGCCAGCAGCTTACCGACAGGGGGCTTTGTTAGGACTGAAGCTTTCTTT
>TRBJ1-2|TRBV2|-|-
CASKEGKTNYGYTF
TGTGCCAGCAAGGAGGGGAAGACTAACTATGGCTACACCTTC
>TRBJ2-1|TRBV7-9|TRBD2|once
CASSFGLADYNEQFF
TGTGCCAGCAGCTTCGGACTAGCTGACTACAATGAGCAGTTCTTC
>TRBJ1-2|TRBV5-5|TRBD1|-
CASSLYGQGVYGYTF
TGTGCCAGCAGCTTGTACGGACAGGGGGTCTATGGCTACACCTTC
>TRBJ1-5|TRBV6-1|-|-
CASSTRGQPQHF
TGTGCCAGCAGTACCAGGGGACAGCCCCAGCATTTT
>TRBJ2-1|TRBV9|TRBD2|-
CASSSRLAGLDEQFF
TGTGCCAGCAGCTCCAGACTAGCGGGACTGGATGAGCAGTTCTTC
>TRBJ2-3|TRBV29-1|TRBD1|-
CSVGQGGDTQYF
TGCAGCGTAGGACAGGGAGGAGATACGCAGTATTTT
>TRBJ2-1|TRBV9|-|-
CASSVTGTNNEQFF
TGTGCCAGCAGCGTAACCGGGACAAACAATGAGCAGTTCTTC
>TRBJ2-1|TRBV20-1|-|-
CSARESNEQFF
TGCAGTGCTAGAGAGAGTAATGAGCAGTTCTTC
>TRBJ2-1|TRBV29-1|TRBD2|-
CSVGSGSFYNEQFF
TGCAGCGTTGGGAGCGGGAGTTTTTACAATGAGCAGTTCTTC
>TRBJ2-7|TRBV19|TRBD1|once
CASSGRGRDEQYF
TGTGCCAGTAGTGGCAGGGGGCGGGACGAGCAGTACTTC
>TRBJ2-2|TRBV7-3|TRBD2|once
CASSFGSGRPYTGELFF
TGTGCCAGCAGCTTCGGCAGCGGGAGGCCCTACACCGGGGAGCTGTTTTTT
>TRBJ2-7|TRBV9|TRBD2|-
CASSGLTSGSGEQYF
TGTGCCAGCAGCGGCCTGACTAGCGGGAGTGGCGAGCAGTACTTC
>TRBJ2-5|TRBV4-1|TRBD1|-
CASSLYPPGQTQETQYF
TGCGCCAGCAGCTTATACCCTCCGGGACAGACCCAAGAGACCCAGTACTTC
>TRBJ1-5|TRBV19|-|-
CASSGLSVNQPQHF
TGTGCCAGTAGTGGGCTCTCCGTCAATCAGCCCCAGCATTTT
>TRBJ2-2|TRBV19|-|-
CASSIGGAGELFF
TGTGCCAGTAGTATTGGCGGGGCCGGGGAGCTGTTTTTT
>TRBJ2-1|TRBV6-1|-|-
CASGAEQFF
TGTGCCAGCGGGGCAGAGCAGTTCTTC
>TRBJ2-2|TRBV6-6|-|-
CASEHGTSNTGELFF
TGTGCCAGCGAACATGGGACTTCGAACACCGGGGAGCTGTTTTTT
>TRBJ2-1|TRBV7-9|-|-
CASSRLDSYNEQFF
TGTGCCAGCAGTAGACTGGACTCCTACAATGAGCAGTTCTTC
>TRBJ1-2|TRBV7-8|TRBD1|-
CASSRGQGGYGYTF
TGTGCCAGCAGCCGGGGACAGGGAGGTTATGGCTACACCTTC
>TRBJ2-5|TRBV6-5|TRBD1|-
CASAKGQYKTAQYF
TGTGCCAGCGCCAAGGGACAGTATAAGACGGCCCAGTACTTC
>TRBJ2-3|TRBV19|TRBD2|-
CASSGTGTSGRITDTQYF
TGTGCCAGTAGTGGGACCGGGACTAGCGGGAGGATCACAGATACGCAGTATTTT
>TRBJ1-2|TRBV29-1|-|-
CSVDTANYGYTF
TGCAGCGTTGATACAGCTAACTATGGCTACACCTTC
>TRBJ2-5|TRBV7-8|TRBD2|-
CASSLSSSGRAGGTQYF
TGTGCCAGCAGCTTATCCTCTAGCGGGAGAGCTGGGGGGACCCAGTACTTC
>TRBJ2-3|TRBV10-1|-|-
CASSPGYTDTQYF
TGCGCCAGCAGTCCAGGTTACACAGATACGCAGTATTTT
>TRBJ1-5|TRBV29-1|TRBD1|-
CSVSTGTEGQPQHF
TGCAGCGTCAGTACCGGGACAGAGGGGCAGCCCCAGCATTTT